The clone carrying this T cell receptor beta chain was observed a few times. The target antigen is unknown. These data originate in a study of T cells after yellow fever vaccination. Study-wide points: It was a small share of clonotypes that appeared in both CD4 and CD8 compartments. Post-booster repertoires again held most primary-vaccination clones (about 96% CD4, 85% to 90% CD8).

This CDR3 region has 16 residues. Germline CDR1 is DFQATT and CDR2 is SNEGSKA (reference sequence). V lost 1 base to trimming and J lost 3 bases; unmatched junction nucleotides: 7. A single record per CDR3 protein comes from TCRdb applying MiXCR to the 5' RACE reads. The data hold around 120,000 distinct CDR3 sequences, with more than 5.5% observed a single time. This receptor was identified in a man between 18 and 29 years old who received the YFV17D yellow fever vaccine. The sequences come from CD4+ T cells sorted from PBMCs, collected approximately 40 days after the first yellow fever vaccination. The J gene is TRBJ2-1, the V gene TRBV20-1; 9 bases line up with TRBD2. CDR3 amino acids: CSARAHSGGFYNEQFF. DNA of the CDR3: TGCAGTGCTAGAGCCCACAGCGGGGGGTTCTACAATGAGCAGTTCTTC.